The sequence of this T cell receptor (beta chain) was determined in a study of identical twins (dated by TCRdb to the mid-2010s). About the full investigation: TCR alpha and beta repertoires from monozygotic twins, unrelated adults of various ages and cord blood were deep-sequenced to test whether fetal clonotypes persist. To rule out contamination, replicate twin experiments were performed at different times with different library preparation protocols.

Every donor in the study was a healthy Caucasian. Three pairs of female monozygotic twins, all aged about 18 to 30 years, were included in the twin cohort. Positive isolation kits from Invitrogen were used to isolate CD4+ and CD8+ T cell populations. Receptors were amplified or captured by 5' RACE. The sequencer was an Illumina HiSeq 2000. A universal primer binding site was added through template switching, and the final cDNA carried a unique molecular identifier so that TCR cDNA molecules could be counted accurately. Specific primers in the conserved constant-segment region were used to synthesize first-strand cDNA for the TCR alpha and beta chains. To control for contamination, every cDNA library was double barcoded, receiving both a SMART-Mk sample barcode and Illumina barcodes. Two successive PCR steps introduced TruSeq adapter sequences along with Illumina sample barcodes. The Illumina HiSeq platform was used with custom primers to sequence TCR alpha and beta cDNA libraries. As for how the authors treated the data: MiGEC was used to process raw reads and extract unique molecular identifiers, and MiXCR was used to find CDR3 positions. Recombination models were inferred per individual with the repgenHMM and IGoR tools using an EM algorithm. Shared clonotype analysis was performed with the tcR package in R, normalizing sharing by the product of cloneset sizes. To study raw recombination without the effects of thymic and clonal selection, out-of-frame nonproductive sequences were analyzed. TCRdb passed the public sequencing reads through fastp at Q25 and MiXCR, retaining productive beta sequences. Each CDR3 protein appears once, grouped with its most common genes and DNA. The V and J calls here are based on TCRdb, not the publication. Present in this sample are around 530,000 distinct CDR3 sequences, around 15% of which were seen just once. 0.44% of the sample comes from the top ten.

Comments on this clonotype: This clone's antigen is unknown. No base-level quality is on record; no much larger clone is a single base apart.

The CDR3 sequence holds 13 residues, the cysteine and phenylalanine included. The kept DNA is CDR3 alone, 39 bases in frame from the first base. V and J are truncated by 7 bases and 4 bases respectively, leaving an intervening sequence of 13 bases. Study-wide findings and limitations: Compared with coincidental sharing between unrelated individuals, out-of-frame TCR alpha sequences shared between twins had an excess of sequences with low generation probability. In monozygotic twins, recombination models systematically underestimated out-of-frame TCR alpha sharing, but the models matched the sharing seen between unrelated individuals. Fewer insertions were carried by abundant cord blood beta clonotypes; a weaker similar trend was observed in young adult naive repertoires, while no such trend was observed in memory repertoires. Invariant T cells such as MAIT and iNKT could partly confound zero-insertion analyses, although diverse VJ usage argued against such confounding for most clonotypes. A weaker excess of twin sharing was found in beta out-of-frame sequences because the signal-to-noise ratio was lowered by fewer shared sequences. Because the same donors could not be followed over many years, the conclusions depended on cross-sectional statistical analysis.

The sample was also linked to a second study, of yellow fever vaccine responses in identical twins. The second study's authors report: According to the authors, the vaccine-induced T cell response in identical twins seemed to be partly convergent and partly specific to each individual. Focusing on identical twins, the study followed the T cell clones that responded to the vaccine, and did so with precision.

This TCR was sampled from a woman between 18 and 30 years old in good health. Sequences were obtained from CD4+ T cells sorted from blood. The chain employs TRBV12-3 or TRBV12-4 and TRBJ2-5, with the D gene uncertain. The encoded CDR3 is CASIGGPGETQYF. The bases read TGTGCCAGCATTGGCGGACCCGGAGAGACCCAGTACTTC.